Below are 32 T cell receptor beta chains sequenced from a single sample in a study of blood T cell repertoires in COVID-19. Profiling relied on immunoSEQ multiplex PCR, and the TCRdb table lists in-frame clones only, not all of them. The table shows 270,000 or so clones, with around nine tenths occurring only once. Sample: peripheral blood. Source of these receptors: a man aged 40-55 years with acute or convalescent COVID-19.

J is TRBJ2-3 and V is TRBV29-1; 13 nucleotides align to TRBD2. Trimming removed 4 bases from V and 5 bases from J; junction bases left unmatched: 3. Looked up from germline, CDR1 is SQVTM and CDR2 is ANQGSEA. The CDR3 has 14 amino acids. Here the CDR3 reads CSVGGTSGVDTQYF. In nucleotides, the CDR3 is TGCAGCGTTGGGGGGACTAGCGGGGTAGATACGCAGTATTTT.

The chain links TRBV6-5 to TRBJ1-5; TRBD1 matches at 9 bases. The CDR3 covers 14 residues. Germline CDR1 MNHEY, CDR2 SVGAGI. With V trimmed by 6 bases and J by 7 bases, 7 bases remained unmatched. DNA of the CDR3: TGTGCCAGCAGCGCGACAGGGGGTAAGCAGCCCCAGCATTTT. This gives the protein CASSATGGKQPQHF.

The chain uses TRBV7-8 and TRBJ1-1; D is uncertain. V lost 2 bases to trimming and J lost 1 base, with 20 bases between them. The CDR3 sequence is 18 residues long. Germline CDR1 is SGHVS and CDR2 is FQNEAQ. The CDR3 nucleotides are TGTGCCAGCAGCTTAAAACCCCAGCAGCAGGTACCGAACACTGAAGCTTTCTTT. Its translation: CASSLKPQQQVPNTEAFF.

The J gene is TRBJ2-7, the V gene TRBV6-1; no clear D gene. CDR3 size: 12 residues. The V gene's germline CDR1 is MNHNS and CDR2 SASEGT. V lost 6 bases, J lost 2 bases, and 8 bases lay in between. CDR3 amino acids: CASSPHTYEQYF. The CDR3 DNA sequence: TGTGCCAGCAGCCCTCACACCTACGAGCAGTACTTC.

This chain links TRBV28 with TRBJ1-1; D is perhaps TRBD1 (5 bases). The germline V and J ends were trimmed by 8 bases and 2 bases, with 15 bases remaining between them. The CDR3 is made up of 14 amino acids. Germline values: CDR1 MDHEN, CDR2 SYDVKM. Here the CDR3 reads CASLGGAINTEAFF. Here the CDR3 DNA reads TGTGCCAGCCTTGGAGGGGCCATTAACACTGAAGCTTTCTTT.

This rearrangement joins TRBV27 to TRBJ2-1; 7 positions match TRBD1. J was trimmed by 4 bases and V by 4 bases; bases with no gene match: 19. This CDR3 spans 19 amino acids. CDR1 is MNHEY, CDR2 SMNVEV, per germline (reference sequence). CDR3 in DNA: TGTGCCAGCAGTTCTTTCACCCAACTCACGGGACAGTCTTACAATGAGCAGTTCTTC. It codes for CASSSFTQLTGQSYNEQFF.

The CDR3 loop reads CASSGDREGGYTF. The DNA of the CDR3 is TGTGCCAGCAGCGGGGACAGGGAGGGTGGCTACACCTTC. The chain joins TRBV5-4 to TRBJ1-2; TRBD1 agrees at 9 bases. Germline trimming cut 4 bases from V and 7 bases from J; bases unmatched to any gene: 5. The CDR3 sequence is 13 residues long. Looked up from germline, CDR1 is SGHNT and CDR2 is YYREEE (reference sequence).

Only one count was recorded for this clone. The CDR3 coding sequence is TGTGCCAGCAGCAAAGGGGGCGCGGACACCGGGGAGCTGTTTTTT. Its protein product is CASSKGGADTGELFF. The rearrangement uses TRBV5-5 and TRBJ2-2; 7 bases are shared with TRBD1. J gave up 3 bases and V 4 bases, and 6 bases lay outside the gene matches. Germline CDR1 is SGHKS and CDR2 is YYEKEE (reference sequence). The CDR3 runs to 15 residues.

The rearrangement links TRBV7-9 to TRBJ2-2; tentative D call: TRBD1 (6 bases). This CDR3 spans 17 amino acids. V was shortened by 5 bases and J by 0 bases, with 16 bases between the two germline ends. Per germline, CDR1 SEHNR and CDR2 FQNEAQ (reference sequence). CDR3: CASSNFSGGANTGELFF. The CDR3 bases are TGTGCCAGCAGCAACTTTAGTGGGGGCGCGAACACCGGGGAGCTGTTTTTT.

This clone occurred once. This CDR3 reads CASRTAEPYGYTF. The CDR3 bases are TGTGCCAGCCGGACAGCGGAACCCTATGGCTACACCTTC. This chain connects TRBV2 to TRBJ1-2; possible D gene TRBD1, 6 bases. Trimming removed 8 bases from V and 4 bases from J, with 14 bases in between. This CDR3 has 13 residues. Germline V gives CDR1 SNHLY, CDR2 FYNNEI.

To note about this clone: Different DNA sequences within this sample yield the same CDR3. The J gene is TRBJ1-1, the V gene TRBV7-2, with D perhaps matching TRBD1 (5 bases). This CDR3 region has 13 residues. The germline V gene encodes CDR1 SGHTA and CDR2 FQGNSA. Deletions cut 3 bases from V and 5 bases from J, with 10 bases between. The CDR3 sequence is CASSLLGVTEAFF. The CDR3 DNA follows: TGTGCCAGCAGCTTGTTAGGGGTGACTGAAGCTTTCTTT. Based on the CDR3 plus reference TRBV7-2 and TRBJ1-1, the full variable domain is GAGVSQSPSNKVTEKGKDVELRCDPISGHTALYWYRQSLGQGLEFLIYFQGNSAPDKSGLPSDRFSAERTGGSVSTLTIQRTQQEDSAVYLCASSLLGVTEAFFGQGTRLTVV.

This rearrangement joins TRBV9 to TRBJ2-1; a weak D match, TRBD1 (6 bases). Germline CDR1 reads SGDLS; CDR2 reads YYNGEE. Trimming shortened V by 4 bases and J by 0 bases, and 11 bases separated the two germline ends. The CDR3 extends over 15 amino acids. The CDR3, as DNA: TGTGCCAGCAGCCTTAGGGGGAGCTCCTACAATGAGCAGTTCTTC. Protein: CASSLRGSSYNEQFF.

The CDR3 region has the DNA TGTGCCAGCAGTTTTGGGTCTAGCTATGGCTACACCTTC. It translates to CASSFGSSYGYTF. V usage is TRBV27 and J usage is TRBJ1-2, with D hard to call. The CDR3 has 13 amino acids. Germline assignment: CDR1 MNHEY and CDR2 SMNVEV (reference sequence). With 3 bases removed from V and 4 bases from J, the gap between germline ends came to 9 bases.

CDR3 sequence reads: CASSSGTGFYEQYF. CDR3 nucleotides: TGTGCCAGCAGCTCCGGGACAGGGTTCTACGAGCAGTACTTC. The chain joins TRBV5-4 to TRBJ2-7; TRBD1 matches at 9 bases. The CDR3 length is 14 residues. V trimming: 3 bases; J trimming: 3 bases; junction bases outside the gene matches: 4. Per the germline V gene, CDR1 is SGHNT and CDR2 is YYREEE (reference sequence).

The V gene is TRBV5-5, the J gene TRBJ1-1; D remains ambiguous. The CDR3 loop spans 14 amino acids. Trimming took 0 bases from V and 4 from J, leaving 10 bases between them. The germline V gene has CDR1 SGHKS and CDR2 YYEKEE (reference sequence). The CDR3 nucleotides read TGTGCCAGCAGCTTGGATTGGTTCAGCACTGAAGCTTTCTTT. It translates to CASSLDWFSTEAFF.

The table lists this clone with a few counts. This chain connects TRBV29-1 to TRBJ1-2; 10 positions match TRBD1. The junction had 6 bases not matched to a gene; V was cut back by 7 bases and J by 4 bases. Germline loops: CDR1 SQVTM, CDR2 ANQGSEA. This CDR3 has 13 amino acids. The CDR3 protein is CSAGTGAVYGYTF. CDR3 DNA sequence: TGCAGCGCTGGGACAGGGGCGGTCTATGGCTACACCTTC.

Details on this clone: Other DNA sequences in this sample translate to the same CDR3. The chain joins TRBV5-4 to TRBJ2-3; D gene unclear. CDR1 SGHNT and CDR2 YYREEE come from the germline V gene (reference sequence). V was clipped by 1 base and J by 1 base, with 4 bases between them. This CDR3 contains 13 residues. The DNA of the CDR3 is TGTGCCAGCAGCTTGCGAGGCACAGATACGCAGTATTTT. This codes for CASSLRGTDTQYF. Full variable domain (missing parts from reference TRBV5-4 and TRBJ2-3): ETGVTQSPTHLIKTRGQQVTLRCSSQSGHNTVSWYQQALGQGPQFIFQYYREEENGRGNFPPRFSGLQFPNYSSELNVNALELDDSALYLCASSLRGTDTQYFGPGTRLTVL.

The chain links TRBV19 to TRBJ2-3; 7 bases agree with TRBD1. The J segment lost 1 base and the V segment lost 7 bases, leaving 5 bases of the junction unmatched. CDR3 length: 14 residues. Looked up from germline, CDR1 is LNHDA and CDR2 is SQIVND (reference sequence). The CDR3 DNA reads as TGTGCCAGTAACACAGGGGCAGGCACAGATACGCAGTATTTT. It is translated as CASNTGAGTDTQYF.

This chain joins TRBV15 and TRBJ1-1, with a tentative D call TRBD1 (5 bases). Germline CDR1 reads LNHNV; CDR2 reads YYDKDF (reference sequence). This CDR3 is 16 amino acids long. With 3 bases removed from V and 1 base from J, the gap between germline ends came to 15 bases. CDR3 bases: TGTGCCACCAGCAGGAGGGGAGGGGAGGGGAACACTGAAGCTTTCTTT. As protein: CATSRRGGEGNTEAFF.

J is TRBJ2-7 and V is TRBV3-1 (or the pseudogene TRBV3-2); 10 nucleotides line up with TRBD1. V gave up 9 bases and J gave up 5 bases; unmatched junction bases: 7. Germline-derived CDR1 and CDR2 are LGHDT and YNNKEL (reference sequence). The CDR3 has 13 residues. In DNA, the CDR3 is TGTGCCAGTTCCGGGACAGGGGAAAACGAGCAGTACTTC. This gives the protein CASSGTGENEQYF.

The chain links TRBV29-1 to TRBJ1-1, with a tentative D call TRBD1 (5 bases). Trimming took 5 bases from V and 11 from J, leaving 12 bases between them. The germline V gene encodes CDR1 SQVTM and CDR2 ANQGSEA. The CDR3 is made up of 10 amino acids. DNA for the CDR3: TGCAGCGTTACCGGCCCAGGGGCTTTCTTT. Its translation: CSVTGPGAFF.

V usage is TRBV11-3 and J usage is TRBJ2-7, with D unclear. Germline CDR1 is SGHNT and CDR2 is YENEEA. V was pared by 3 bases and J by 3 bases, with 9 bases between. This CDR3 has 13 amino acids. The CDR3 region has the DNA TGTGCCAGCAGCTTGACTGCCGGCTACGAGCAGTACTTC. This codes for CASSLTAGYEQYF.

This clone occurred a few times. The CDR3 is CASSHRTAPTEAFF. CDR3 nucleotides: TGCGCCAGCAGCCACAGGACAGCTCCTACTGAAGCTTTCTTT. V gene TRBV5-1 combines with J gene TRBJ1-1, with D perhaps matching TRBD1 (6 bases). Looked up from germline, CDR1 is SGHRS and CDR2 is YFSETQ. The CDR3 sequence is 14 residues long. V dropped 4 bases and J dropped 5 bases, with 15 bases sitting between them.

J is TRBJ1-6 and V is TRBV5-1; D may be TRBD1 (6 bases). Deletions cut 0 bases from V and 10 bases from J, with 8 bases between. The CDR3 has 13 amino acids. The V gene's germline CDR1 is SGHRS and CDR2 YFSETQ. CDR3 nucleotide sequence: TGCGCCAGCAGCTTGGATCAGGGGTCACCCCTCCACTTT. Protein: CASSLDQGSPLHF.

The chain has TRBV5-6 and TRBJ1-1, with no clear D. Germline assignment: CDR1 SGHDT and CDR2 YYEEEE. The ends were cut back, 4 bases at V and 0 bases at J, with 7 bases in the middle. This CDR3 has 13 residues. CDR3: CASSPVMNTEAFF. The CDR3, as DNA: TGTGCCAGCAGCCCCGTAATGAACACTGAAGCTTTCTTT.

V gene TRBV7-8 combines with J gene TRBJ2-1; tentatively, D is TRBD2 (6 bases). Germline CDR1 and CDR2: SGHVS and FQNEAQ. The CDR3 loop spans 15 amino acids. V gave up 0 bases and J gave up 8 bases, with 14 bases separating them. The CDR3 here is CASSLAGGVSDEQFF. CDR3 sequence (DNA): TGTGCCAGCAGCTTAGCGGGGGGTGTATCGGATGAGCAGTTCTTC.

The chain uses TRBV29-1 and TRBJ1-2, with TRBD1 identical over 7 bases. J lost 4 bases, V lost 5 bases, and 1 base had no gene match. This CDR3 has 11 residues. Germline V gives CDR1 SQVTM, CDR2 ANQGSEA. CDR3 loop: CSVKGAYGYTF. The CDR3 nucleotides are TGCAGCGTTAAGGGGGCCTATGGCTACACCTTC.

The chain is built from TRBV5-1 and TRBJ2-3, with a possible D match to TRBD1 (5 bases). The CDR3 has 14 amino acids. Germline V gene sequence: CDR1 SGHRS, CDR2 YFSETQ. The V end lost 0 bases, the J end lost 3 bases, and 8 bases lay between the germline ends. The CDR3 sequence: CASSLAQGTDTQYF. The CDR3 coding sequence is TGCGCCAGCAGCTTGGCCCAGGGTACAGATACGCAGTATTTT.

The chain employs TRBV7-6 and TRBJ1-6; no firm D call. This CDR3 has 14 residues. V lost 3 bases, J lost 7 bases, and 10 bases lay in between. From germline, CDR1 is SGHVS and CDR2 FNYEAQ. CDR3 loop: CASSLSMSNSPLHF. For the CDR3, the DNA is TGTGCCAGCAGCTTGAGTATGTCAAATTCACCCCTCCACTTT.

The chain has TRBV10-3 and TRBJ1-1; no clear D. Germline loops: CDR1 ENHRY, CDR2 SYGVKD. This CDR3 is 15 amino acids long. V shed 0 bases and J shed 1 base, with 9 bases lying between them. The chain's CDR3 is CAISESEVANTEAFF. Written as DNA, the CDR3 is TGTGCCATCAGTGAGTCTGAGGTCGCGAACACTGAAGCTTTCTTT.

The chain uses TRBV7-3 and TRBJ1-1; maybe TRBD1 (6 bases). CDR1 and CDR2 (germline): SGHTA, FQGTGA. This CDR3 has 14 residues. Trimming cost V 5 bases and J 5 bases, with 15 bases left between them. This chain's CDR3 is CASSRSGQTTEAFF. CDR3 DNA: TGTGCCAGCAGCCGGAGCGGACAGACTACTGAAGCTTTCTTT.

The chain is built from TRBV9 and TRBJ2-6, with 8 positions matching TRBD2. Germline-derived CDR1 and CDR2 are SGDLS and YYNGEE. The ends lost 3 bases at V and 0 bases at J; junction bases unmatched: 5. The CDR3 is made up of 17 amino acids. The CDR3 coding sequence is TGTGCCAGCAGCGAAGCGGGGGTGCGCTCTGGGGCCAACGTCCTGACTTTC. It translates to CASSEAGVRSGANVLTF.